The 14 T cell receptor beta chains reported below all come from one sample, sequenced in a study of blood T cell repertoires in COVID-19. Only in-frame clones appear in the TCRdb table, and some are missing; sequencing was by immunoSEQ multiplex PCR. The data contain about 300,000 clones, approximately 85% of them singletons. Sequencing was performed on peripheral blood. The origin of the receptors is a man aged 18-30 years with active or convalescent COVID-19.

This chain links TRBV23-1 with TRBJ1-2, with a possible D match to TRBD1 (5 bases). TRBV23-1 is treated as an ORF (open reading frame) with a function not yet certain. This CDR3 comprises 17 residues. Trimming left V 3 bases short and J 1 base short, with 18 bases between. CDR3 coding DNA: TGCGCCAGCAGTCACCCCGTTAGGCAGGGTGATAACTATGGCTACACCTTC. This codes for CASSHPVRQGDNYGYTF.

The V call is TRBV5-5, the J call TRBJ2-2; TRBD1 agrees at 8 bases. V lost 4 bases, J lost 5 bases, and 7 bases stayed unmatched. The CDR3 length is 15 residues. The V gene's germline CDR1 is SGHKS and CDR2 YYEKEE (reference sequence). Written as DNA, the CDR3 is TGTGCCAGCAGCCCGGACAGGGTTCAGACCGGGGAGCTGTTTTTT. This sequence encodes CASSPDRVQTGELFF.

The rearrangement uses TRBV19 and TRBJ2-5; D uncertain. Germline CDR1 and CDR2: LNHDA and SQIVND (reference sequence). V lost 1 base and J 0 bases, leaving 6 bases between the germline ends. The CDR3 contains 14 residues. The CDR3 is CASSIVLDQETQYF. CDR3 in DNA: TGTGCCAGTAGTATAGTTCTCGACCAAGAGACCCAGTACTTC.

The V call is TRBV5-3, the J call TRBJ2-4, with a possible D match to TRBD2 (5 bases). TRBV5-3 is recorded as an ORF, its role being uncertain. This CDR3 comprises 14 residues. Trimming shortened V by 6 bases and J by 3 bases, and 13 bases separated the two germline ends. CDR3 DNA sequence: TGTGCCAGAACGAGGGCTATCGGCAAAAACATTCAGTACTTC. As protein: CARTRAIGKNIQYF.

This chain links TRBV4-1 with TRBJ2-7, with 7 bases identical to TRBD1. The germline V gene encodes CDR1 MGHRA and CDR2 YSYEKL. CDR3 length equals 16 residues. The V and J ends lost 4 bases and 9 bases, in that order; junction bases with no gene match: 18. The CDR3 region has the DNA TGCGCCAGCAGCCGTGGGACAGAGTGGGGCCTAAAGGCGCAGTACTTC. Its protein is CASSRGTEWGLKAQYF.

The chain employs TRBV3-1 (or the pseudogene TRBV3-2) and TRBJ1-2; D unclear. V shed 3 bases and J shed 0 bases, with 11 bases lying between them. The CDR3 has 15 amino acids. Germline values: CDR1 LGHDT, CDR2 YNNKEL (reference sequence). CDR3 bases: TGTGCCAGCAGCCACTGGCTGACAACTAACTATGGCTACACCTTC. This codes for CASSHWLTTNYGYTF.

This chain uses TRBV7-9 with TRBJ2-3; 9 bases are a match to TRBD1. V was clipped by 3 bases and J by 12 bases; unmatched bases: 10. Germline V lookup: CDR1 SEHNR, CDR2 FQNEAQ (reference sequence). The CDR3 is 14 amino acids. In DNA, the CDR3 is TGTGCCAGCAGCTTCCCCAGATTGGGACAGGGACAGTATTTT. Residues: CASSFPRLGQGQYF.

The J gene is TRBJ1-2, the V gene TRBV7-2; D unclear. The germline gives CDR1 SGHTA, CDR2 FQGNSA. The CDR3 length is 14 residues. Trimming left V 5 bases short and J 3 bases short, with 13 bases between. The CDR3: CASSPARGDYGYTF. CDR3 DNA sequence: TGTGCCAGCAGCCCGGCCCGGGGTGACTATGGCTACACCTTC.

This rearrangement joins TRBV11-2 to TRBJ1-6; D not resolved. Germline V CDR1 and CDR2: SGHAT, FQNNGV. Trimming took off 6 bases at V and 5 bases at J, with 14 bases between the two ends. CDR3 length: 15 amino acids. The CDR3 coding sequence is TGTGCCAGCAGTCCCGAGGGTCTAGATAATTCACCCCTCCACTTT. It codes for CASSPEGLDNSPLHF.

This clone was recorded once. V and J are TRBV6-2 or TRBV6-3 and TRBJ2-7; 7 positions match TRBD1. The CDR3 is 16 residues long. The germline gives CDR1 MNHEY, CDR2 SVGEGT. V shed 5 bases, J shed 0 bases, and the junction held 10 bases outside the gene matches. The CDR3 DNA is TGTGCCAGCAGTAGACACAGGACAGGAGCCTCCTACGAGCAGTACTTC. Translation gives CASSRHRTGASYEQYF.

This chain joins TRBV11-2 and TRBJ2-5; the match to TRBD2 covers 8 bases. Unmatched junction bases numbered 7, after V lost 6 bases and J lost 4 bases. Germline-derived CDR1 and CDR2 are SGHAT and FQNNGV. This CDR3 contains 14 residues. Written as DNA, the CDR3 is TGTGCCAGCAGGGGCGGGGGGTCGGTAGAGACCCAGTACTTC. Translated, it gives CASRGGGSVETQYF.

V and J are TRBV6-5 and TRBJ2-2, with D hard to call. Trimming cost V 6 bases and J 3 bases, with 8 bases left between them. Looked up from germline, CDR1 is MNHEY and CDR2 is SVGAGI. This CDR3 spans 13 amino acids. The CDR3 spells CASRSGDTGELFF. The CDR3 DNA sequence: TGTGCCAGCAGGTCAGGCGACACCGGGGAGCTGTTTTTT.

This clone was observed a handful of times. The gene calls are TRBV24-1 and TRBJ1-5; 11 nucleotides match TRBD1. Trimming removed 1 base from V and 2 bases from J; junction bases left unmatched: 3. The CDR3 length is 17 residues. Germline CDR1 and CDR2: KGHDR and SFDVKD. CDR3 in DNA: TGTGCCACCAGTGATTTATGGACAGGGGGCTGCAATCAGCCCCAGCATTTT. Residues: CATSDLWTGGCNQPQHF.

V usage is TRBV9 and J usage is TRBJ2-1; perhaps TRBD1 as D (6 bases). The CDR3 covers 14 residues. V shed 1 base and J shed 6 bases, with 11 bases lying between them. Germline-derived CDR1 and CDR2 are SGDLS and YYNGEE. In DNA, the CDR3 is TGTGCCAGCAGCGTACAGGGGACGGGCAATGAGCAGTTCTTC. Its translation is CASSVQGTGNEQFF.